This T cell receptor beta chain was observed in a study of regulatory T cells in long-lasting Graves disease. According to the study, TCR beta libraries were built with iRepertoire HTBI primers and CDR3-region Arm-PCR. TCRdb reprocessed the multiplex PCR reads via MiXCR and lists one record per CDR3 protein. The sample has roughly 560,000 distinct CDR3 sequences, about 16% seen once. Time point specified: newly diagnosed GD, antithyroid drugs for less than 3 months. There was RNA extracted from PBMCs, and the TCR library was made from it. Many counts were recorded for this clonotype. The CDR3 contains 15 residues. The V gene's germline CDR1 is MDHEN and CDR2 SYDVKM. Trimming shortened V by 8 bases and J by 1 base, and 17 bases separated the two germline ends. These data were also filed under a second study, of T cells in Graves' hyperthyroidism and ophthalmopathy.

V is TRBV28 and J is TRBJ2-5; D could derive from TRBD1 or TRBD2 (5 bases each). Here the sequenced sample was peripheral blood mononuclear cells (PBMCs), taken at new diagnosis, from a patient treated with antithyroid drugs. The sequence derives from a woman aged 40 to 65 with Graves disease. CDR3 region: CASALGTGFQETQYF. CDR3 coding DNA: TGTGCCAGCGCACTCGGGACGGGATTCCAAGAGACCCAGTACTTC.